This T cell receptor (beta chain) was identified during a study of CD8 T cells in ankylosing spondylitis. J lost 6 bases, V lost 4 bases, and 4 bases had no gene match. This CDR3 has 14 amino acids. Germline assignment: CDR1 SGDLS and CDR2 YYNGEE. TCRdb reanalysed the 5' RACE reads using MiXCR and keeps one entry per CDR3 protein. Here the sample spans tens of thousands of distinct CDR3 sequences, 2.5% to 3% being singletons. This clonotype was counted ten times or more. Its antigen is not known. The study, taken as a whole, reports: Significant enrichment of disease-linked clones was reportedly seen in matched ankylosing spondylitis synovial fluid. Reports of some motif variants in reactive arthritis synovial fluid and blood predate this one. Clones linked to disease, bearing a CD8+ phenotype, were relatively rare in peripheral blood.

V usage is TRBV9 and J usage is TRBJ1-6; 7 bases agree with TRBD1. The clonotype comes from a female donor with ankylosing spondylitis or in good health (not recorded which). Sequencing was performed on blood, either unsorted or a sorted T cell fraction (not recorded which). CDR3 bases: TGTGCCAGCAGCTACGGACAGGCTAATTCACCCCTCCACTTT. Its protein is CASSYGQANSPLHF.